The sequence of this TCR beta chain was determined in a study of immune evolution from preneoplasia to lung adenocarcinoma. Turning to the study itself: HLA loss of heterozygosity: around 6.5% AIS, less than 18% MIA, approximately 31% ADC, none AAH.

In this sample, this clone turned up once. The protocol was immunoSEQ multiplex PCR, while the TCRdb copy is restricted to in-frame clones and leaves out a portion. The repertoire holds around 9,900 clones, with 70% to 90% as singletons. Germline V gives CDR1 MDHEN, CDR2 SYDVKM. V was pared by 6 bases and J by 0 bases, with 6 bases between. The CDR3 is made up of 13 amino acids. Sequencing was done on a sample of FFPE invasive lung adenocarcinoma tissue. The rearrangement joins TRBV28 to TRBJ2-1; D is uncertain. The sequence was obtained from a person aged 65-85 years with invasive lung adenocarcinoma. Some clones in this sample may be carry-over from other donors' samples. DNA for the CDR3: TGTGCCAGCAGGCTACTCTCCTACAATGAGCAGTTCTTC. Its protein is CASRLLSYNEQFF. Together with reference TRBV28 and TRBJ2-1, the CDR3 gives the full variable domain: DVKVTQSSRYLVKRTGEKVFLECVQDMDHENMFWYRQDPGLGLRLIYFSYDVKMKEKGDIPEGYSVSREKKERFSLILESASTNQTSMYLCASRLLSYNEQFFGPGTRLTVL.